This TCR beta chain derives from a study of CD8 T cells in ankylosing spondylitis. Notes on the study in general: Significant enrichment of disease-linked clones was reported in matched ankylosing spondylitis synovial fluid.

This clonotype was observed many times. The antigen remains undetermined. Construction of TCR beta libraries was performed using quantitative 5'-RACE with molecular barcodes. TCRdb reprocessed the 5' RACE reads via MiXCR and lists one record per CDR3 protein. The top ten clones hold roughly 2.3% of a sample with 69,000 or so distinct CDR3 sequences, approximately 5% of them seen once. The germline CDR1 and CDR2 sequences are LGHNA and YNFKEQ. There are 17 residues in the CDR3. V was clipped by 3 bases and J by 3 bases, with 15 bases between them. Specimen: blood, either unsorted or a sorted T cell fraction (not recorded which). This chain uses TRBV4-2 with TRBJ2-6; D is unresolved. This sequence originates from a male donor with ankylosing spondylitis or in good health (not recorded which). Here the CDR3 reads CASSQSIGVNGANVLTF. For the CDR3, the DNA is TGTGCCAGCAGCCAGAGTATTGGAGTAAATGGGGCCAACGTCCTGACTTTC.